This T cell receptor beta chain was identified during a study of radiation and T cells in renal cell carcinoma. The overall study: Nephrectomy followed 15 Gy stereotactic body radiation by 4 weeks.

The time point is: baseline pretreatment blood. Treatment meaning: 15 Gy SBRT to primary tumor, nephrectomy 4 weeks later. With 6 bases removed from V and 1 base from J, the gap between germline ends came to 15 bases. Germline V gives CDR1 ENHRY, CDR2 SYGVKD. This CDR3 region has 15 residues. Data came from immunoSEQ multiplex PCR; TCRdb stores just in-frame clones and leaves some out. The repertoire holds about 49,000 clones, with roughly 83% as singletons. The chain employs TRBV10-3 and TRBJ1-1, with D perhaps TRBD1 (6 bases). The sequenced sample was blood, obtained from a patient whose treatment included radiotherapy and nephrectomy. The clonotype was recovered from a woman between 65 and 79 years old with renal cell carcinoma. Here the CDR3 DNA reads TGTGCCATCAGAGCTGTACAGGGTAAGAACACTGAAGCTTTCTTT. Its protein is CAIRAVQGKNTEAFF.